This TCR beta chain was documented in a study of T cells after yellow fever vaccination. A universal primer site and UMIs were added as TCR cDNA was made by 5'RACE template switching. TCRdb reprocessed the 5' RACE reads via MiXCR and lists one record per CDR3 protein. The table records about 120,000 distinct CDR3 sequences, 8% to 10% of them present only once. V lost 6 bases, J lost 6 bases, and 7 bases stayed unmatched. The germline gives CDR1 MGHDK, CDR2 SYGVNS. This CDR3 has 14 amino acids. This clonotype originated in a man aged 18 to 35 who received the YFV17D yellow fever vaccine. The V call is TRBV25-1, the J call TRBJ2-1; 8 positions match TRBD1. Sequenced here: CD8+ T cells sorted from PBMCs, sampled on the day of the yellow fever booster vaccination. The CDR3 spells CASSRQGWLNEQFF. Here the CDR3 DNA reads TGTGCCAGCAGCCGACAGGGGTGGCTCAATGAGCAGTTCTTC.